This record looks at one T cell receptor (beta chain) sequence and its context. Its antigen is unknown. Healthy people donating bone marrow made up the donors. Primers included in the PCR were 60 Vbeta and 13 Jbeta primers. This table comes from immunoSEQ multiplex PCR, and its TCRdb copy is limited to in-frame clones, with some not included. The sample has approximately 170,000 clones, about 69% seen once. The sample belongs to a study of cytomegalovirus exposure and HLA in healthy donors. Study-level results: Immune exposure was documented only through CMV serostatus. The classifier reportedly diagnosed cytomegalovirus status with high sensitivity and specificity. Analysis was carried out at a later point, and it linked a missense DCLRE1C variant to TCR beta V- and J-gene trimming.

CDR3 size: 15 residues. Trimming cost V 2 bases and J 5 bases; bases outside gene matches: 6. Per germline, CDR1 ENHRY and CDR2 SYGVKD. The material sequenced was PBMCs. The chain recombines TRBV10-3 with TRBJ1-1; 9 bases align to TRBD1. The sequence derives from a man aged 30 to 45 in good health and CMV-seropositive. CDR3 nucleotide sequence: TGTGCCATCAGTGAGCTGGGACAGGGTGGGACTGAAGCTTTCTTT. Amino acids: CAISELGQGGTEAFF.